This T cell receptor beta chain appears in the sequencing data of a study of T cells in Graves' hyperthyroidism and ophthalmopathy. This CDR3 has 15 amino acids. J lost 7 bases, V lost 8 bases, and 12 bases had no gene match. Germline V CDR1 and CDR2: MDHEN, SYDVKM. This clonotype came up many times. TCR beta CDR3 regions were amplified from RNA. Primed by the HTBI set, a first-round RT-PCR was run on the TCR CDR3. A single record per CDR3 protein comes from TCRdb applying MiXCR to the multiplex PCR reads. Among 500,000 to 650,000 distinct CDR3 sequences listed, 12% to 15% were seen once. Graves' hyperthyroidism showing no ophthalmopathy progression within 18 months was considered stable. Diagnoses used clinical symptoms, serum thyroxine and TRAb, thyroid ultrasound and orbital computed tomography.

The genes are TRBV28 and TRBJ2-2, with TRBD1 identical over 8 bases. Source material: blood. The clonotype originates from a woman aged 40 to 50 with Graves' hyperthyroidism. The CDR3 here is CASGAQGAGVGELFF. The DNA for the CDR3 is TGTGCCAGCGGCGCGCAGGGGGCTGGGGTCGGGGAGCTGTTTTTT.